A selection of T cell receptor beta chains follows, all from one sample in a study of cytomegalovirus exposure and HLA in healthy donors. Clones were sequenced by immunoSEQ multiplex PCR, and TCRdb holds only the in-frame ones, with some missing. The repertoire holds some 150,000 clones, with approximately 80% as singletons. The sequenced material came from PBMCs. These receptors were obtained from a woman between 45 and 65 years old in good health and CMV-seronegative. The CDR3 runs from the conserved cysteine through the conserved F or W. Fields, in order: clone size, D gene, J gene, V gene, CDR3 DNA, CDR3 protein. D genes are given only for firm matches. Clone size is shown for a subset of rows, as once, few, many or a class of expanded clone.

few	TRBD2	TRBJ2-7	TRBV7-8	TGTGCCAGCACCCCGAGCAGGCGGGAGGGGTACTACGAGCAGTACTTC	CASTPSRREGYYEQYF
.	.	TRBJ2-1	TRBV28	TGTGCCAGCAGCTCCGGGACACAGAGAAATGAGCAGTTCTTC	CASSSGTQRNEQFF
.	TRBD2	TRBJ2-1	TRBV7-3	TGTGCCAGCAGCTCCCAAGCGGGAGTTAAGAATGAGCAGTTCTTC	CASSSQAGVKNEQFF
few	.	TRBJ2-1	TRBV6-5	TGTGCCAGCAGCAGGTCCGGGACTCATGAGCAGTTCTTC	CASSRSGTHEQFF
.	TRBD2	TRBJ2-3	TRBV18	TGTGCCAGCTCAACTTTTACGGGACTAGCGGTTGGGGGAGATACGCAGTATTTT	CASSTFTGLAVGGDTQYF
.	.	TRBJ1-4	TRBV7-9	TGTGCCAGCAGCTTAATCGGGAGCAATAATGAAAAACTGTTTTTT	CASSLIGSNNEKLFF
.	TRBD1	TRBJ1-5	TRBV4-1	TGCGCCAGCAGGCAGACAGGGAATAGCAATCAGCCCCAGCATTTT	CASRQTGNSNQPQHF
.	TRBD2	TRBJ2-1	TRBV9	TGTGCCAGCAGCTCCCAGACTAGCTCCTCTGAGCAGTTCTTC	CASSSQTSSSEQFF
.	TRBD1	TRBJ1-1	TRBV28	TGTGCCAGCAGGGGCGACAGGGCACGGAACACTGAAGCTTTCTTT	CASRGDRARNTEAFF
.	TRBD1	TRBJ1-3	TRBV18	TGTGCCAGCTCACCACGGGACAGGATCTCTGGAAACACCATATATTTT	CASSPRDRISGNTIYF
once	.	TRBJ1-2	TRBV28	TGTGCCAGCCGTATCGACTCGGAGAGAGGCTACACCTTC	CASRIDSERGYTF
once	.	TRBJ1-1	TRBV5-1	TGCGCCAGCAGCGAGAGGGTCGTCACTGAAGCTTTCTTT	CASSERVVTEAFF
.	TRBD1	TRBJ2-3	TRBV5-8	TGTGCCAGCAGCTTTGGACAGGGGGCGGATACGCAGTATTTT	CASSFGQGADTQYF
.	.	TRBJ1-3	TRBV27	TGTGCCAGCAGCGAGGCCCCATATGGAAACACCATATATTTT	CASSEAPYGNTIYF
once	.	TRBJ1-5	TRBV7-3	TGTGCCAGCAGTCGACCGGGACATAGGCCCCTATATAGCAATCAGCCCCAGCATTTT	CASSRPGHRPLYSNQPQHF
.	.	TRBJ1-2	TRBV11-2	TGTGCCAGCAGCTTATCGGCGGGGGATAACTATGGCTACACCTTC	CASSLSAGDNYGYTF
.	.	TRBJ2-1	TRBV10-3	TGTGCCATCAGTGAGAGCGGTAGTGGTAACAATGAGCAGTTCTTC	CAISESGSGNNEQFF
once	TRBD1	TRBJ1-5	TRBV5-1	TGCGCCAGCAGACCCGGGACAGCTAGCAATCAGCCCCAGCATTTT	CASRPGTASNQPQHF
.	.	TRBJ1-4	TRBV28	TGTGCCAGCAGTTTATGGGGACTTGGGGATGAAAAACTGTTTTTT	CASSLWGLGDEKLFF
.	.	TRBJ1-5	TRBV6-5	TGTGCCAGCAGTTACTCCCAGGATGTGAATCAGCCCCAGCATTTT	CASSYSQDVNQPQHF
.	.	TRBJ1-2	TRBV6-5	TGTGCCAGCAGTTACGGGAGGGGGTATCTGCATGGCTACACCTTC	CASSYGRGYLHGYTF
.	TRBD1	TRBJ2-5	TRBV5-4	TGTGCCAGCAGCCCCTGGGGAAGGGGGCCAGAGACCCAGTACTTC	CASSPWGRGPETQYF
.	TRBD1	TRBJ1-1	TRBV7-2	TGTGCCAGCAGCACCGGACAGGGGGCGACTGAAGCTTTCTTT	CASSTGQGATEAFF
.	.	TRBJ2-5	TRBV5-8	TGTGCCAGCAGCACAGGACAGCACCAAGAGACCCAGTACTTC	CASSTGQHQETQYF
once	TRBD2	TRBJ2-1	TRBV6-6	TGTGCCAGCAGTAAGACTAGCGGGGGGCTGTACAATGAGCAGTTCTTC	CASSKTSGGLYNEQFF
.	.	TRBJ1-2	TRBV5-1	TGCGCCAGCAGCCTTGACAGGCACGCGGGCTACACCTTC	CASSLDRHAGYTF
once	.	TRBJ2-1	TRBV27	TGTGCCAGCAGTTTGCGGGCGATATTGAGCTCCTACAATGAGCAGTTCTTC	CASSLRAILSSYNEQFF
few	TRBD2	TRBJ2-3	TRBV9	TGTGCCAGCAGCGTAGGCGGACTAGCGGACCTGCGGGATACGCAGTATTTT	CASSVGGLADLRDTQYF
.	.	TRBJ2-7	TRBV7-5	TGTGCCAGAAGCGACCCTACGACAGGGGCCTACGAGCAGTACTTC	CARSDPTTGAYEQYF
.	TRBD2	TRBJ2-7	TRBV28	TGTGCCAGCAGTGGGGTAGCGGGAGGCACATTTTACGAGCAGTACTTC	CASSGVAGGTFYEQYF
.	.	TRBJ2-3	TRBV28	TGTGCCAGCAGGGGCGGGGCTGTGGGCACAGATACGCAGTATTTT	CASRGGAVGTDTQYF
.	TRBD1	TRBJ2-3	TRBV10-3	TGTGCCATCAGTGGGGCCCCGGGGACAGGGGACAACACAGATACGCAGTATTTT	CAISGAPGTGDNTDTQYF
.	.	TRBJ2-3	TRBV7-6	TGTGCCAGCAGCCCAAAGGCGGCAGATACGCAGTATTTT	CASSPKAADTQYF
once	TRBD2	TRBJ2-5	TRBV5-1	TGCGCCAGCAGCTTGGTGTCTAGTAGCGGGGGTGAGACCCAGTACTTC	CASSLVSSSGGETQYF
.	.	TRBJ1-3	TRBV14	TGTGCCAGCAGCCAAGTTGTCAGTGCCTCTGGAAACACCATATATTTT	CASSQVVSASGNTIYF
.	.	TRBJ1-2	TRBV4-2	TGTGCCAGCAGCCAAGAAACACAGGGAGACTATGGCTACACCTTC	CASSQETQGDYGYTF
.	TRBD2	TRBJ2-5	TRBV6-5	TGTGCCAGCAGTTACGGGGGGGTTTTTGAGACCCAGTACTTC	CASSYGGVFETQYF
.	.	TRBJ2-7	TRBV18	TGTGCCAGCTCACGAGACAGGCAACTCTACGAGCAGTACTTC	CASSRDRQLYEQYF
.	TRBD1	TRBJ2-1	TRBV7-3	TGTGCCAGCAGCCCGTCCTGGACAGGGACCCCTGGGGAGCAGTTCTTC	CASSPSWTGTPGEQFF
.	TRBD2	TRBJ2-3	TRBV9	TGTGCCAGCAGCGTAGCAGCGGGGGGGGGACTTAGCACAGATACGCAGTATTTT	CASSVAAGGGLSTDTQYF
.	TRBD2	TRBJ2-1	TRBV30	TGTGCCTGGAGCCCTGGGACTAGCGGTTACAATGAGCAGTTCTTC	CAWSPGTSGYNEQFF
.	TRBD1	TRBJ1-4	TRBV28	TGTGCCAGCAGTTATCCAGGGGGCGGAAAACTGTTTTTT	CASSYPGGGKLFF
.	.	TRBJ1-4	TRBV4-1	TGCGCCAGCAGCCAAGAAATGCGCTGGTGGGCCCCTAATGAAAAACTGTTTTTT	CASSQEMRWWAPNEKLFF
.	.	TRBJ2-5	TRBV7-8	TGTGCCAGCAGCCGGCAGCGGCTTTGGGAGACCCAGTACTTC	CASSRQRLWETQYF
few	.	TRBJ2-5	TRBV18	TGTGCCAGCTCACCGGAGCTATCCCAAGAGACCCAGTACTTC	CASSPELSQETQYF
few	.	TRBJ1-4	TRBV7-2	TGTGCCAGCAGCCATCCTACTTCGGTGGGAGGCGAAAAACTGTTTTTT	CASSHPTSVGGEKLFF
.	.	TRBJ2-3	TRBV5-1	TGCGCCAGCAGCTCGGCAGGGGATACAGATACGCAGTATTTT	CASSSAGDTDTQYF
.	.	TRBJ1-6	TRBV19	TGTGCCAGTAGTATTGAGACAGGACACTTCAATTCACCCCTCCACTTT	CASSIETGHFNSPLHF
once	.	TRBJ1-1	TRBV25-1	TGTGCTAGCACCGGGTCGAAAGCTTTCTTT	CASTGSKAFF
few	.	TRBJ1-3	TRBV6-1	TGTGCCAGCTACAGGGTAGCAGGAAACACCATATATTTT	CASYRVAGNTIYF
.	TRBD1	TRBJ1-6	TRBV5-5	TGTGCCAGCAGGTCCATCCGGGACAGGGGGCATAATTCACCCCTCCACTTT	CASRSIRDRGHNSPLHF
once	.	TRBJ1-5	TRBV4-3	TGCGCCAGCAGCCAAGCACTCATAAATCAGCCCCAGCATTTT	CASSQALINQPQHF
.	TRBD2	TRBJ2-1	TRBV30	TGTGCCTGGAGTCGACTAGCGGGGTTGGATGAGCAGTTCTTC	CAWSRLAGLDEQFF
.	.	TRBJ1-1	TRBV6-5	TGTGCCAGCAGCAGGGGAATGAACACTGAAGCTTTCTTT	CASSRGMNTEAFF
.	.	TRBJ2-2	TRBV6-4	TGTGCCAGCAGTGACGGAGGGGAGTCCGGGGAGCTGTTTTTT	CASSDGGESGELFF
.	.	TRBJ1-3	TRBV6-5	TGTGCCAGCAGTTATAACAGGGTTTCCTCTGGAAACACCATATATTTT	CASSYNRVSSGNTIYF
few	TRBD1	TRBJ2-7	TRBV18	TGTGCCAGCTCACCAATAGAAGGGGGCCACGAGCAGTACTTC	CASSPIEGGHEQYF
.	.	TRBJ1-3	TRBV7-3	TGTGCCAGCAGCTTAACGCTGGCGGACACCATATATTTT	CASSLTLADTIYF
.	TRBD1	TRBJ1-4	TRBV30	TGTGCCTGGAGCGTCGGACAGGGTAATGAAAAACTGTTTTTT	CAWSVGQGNEKLFF